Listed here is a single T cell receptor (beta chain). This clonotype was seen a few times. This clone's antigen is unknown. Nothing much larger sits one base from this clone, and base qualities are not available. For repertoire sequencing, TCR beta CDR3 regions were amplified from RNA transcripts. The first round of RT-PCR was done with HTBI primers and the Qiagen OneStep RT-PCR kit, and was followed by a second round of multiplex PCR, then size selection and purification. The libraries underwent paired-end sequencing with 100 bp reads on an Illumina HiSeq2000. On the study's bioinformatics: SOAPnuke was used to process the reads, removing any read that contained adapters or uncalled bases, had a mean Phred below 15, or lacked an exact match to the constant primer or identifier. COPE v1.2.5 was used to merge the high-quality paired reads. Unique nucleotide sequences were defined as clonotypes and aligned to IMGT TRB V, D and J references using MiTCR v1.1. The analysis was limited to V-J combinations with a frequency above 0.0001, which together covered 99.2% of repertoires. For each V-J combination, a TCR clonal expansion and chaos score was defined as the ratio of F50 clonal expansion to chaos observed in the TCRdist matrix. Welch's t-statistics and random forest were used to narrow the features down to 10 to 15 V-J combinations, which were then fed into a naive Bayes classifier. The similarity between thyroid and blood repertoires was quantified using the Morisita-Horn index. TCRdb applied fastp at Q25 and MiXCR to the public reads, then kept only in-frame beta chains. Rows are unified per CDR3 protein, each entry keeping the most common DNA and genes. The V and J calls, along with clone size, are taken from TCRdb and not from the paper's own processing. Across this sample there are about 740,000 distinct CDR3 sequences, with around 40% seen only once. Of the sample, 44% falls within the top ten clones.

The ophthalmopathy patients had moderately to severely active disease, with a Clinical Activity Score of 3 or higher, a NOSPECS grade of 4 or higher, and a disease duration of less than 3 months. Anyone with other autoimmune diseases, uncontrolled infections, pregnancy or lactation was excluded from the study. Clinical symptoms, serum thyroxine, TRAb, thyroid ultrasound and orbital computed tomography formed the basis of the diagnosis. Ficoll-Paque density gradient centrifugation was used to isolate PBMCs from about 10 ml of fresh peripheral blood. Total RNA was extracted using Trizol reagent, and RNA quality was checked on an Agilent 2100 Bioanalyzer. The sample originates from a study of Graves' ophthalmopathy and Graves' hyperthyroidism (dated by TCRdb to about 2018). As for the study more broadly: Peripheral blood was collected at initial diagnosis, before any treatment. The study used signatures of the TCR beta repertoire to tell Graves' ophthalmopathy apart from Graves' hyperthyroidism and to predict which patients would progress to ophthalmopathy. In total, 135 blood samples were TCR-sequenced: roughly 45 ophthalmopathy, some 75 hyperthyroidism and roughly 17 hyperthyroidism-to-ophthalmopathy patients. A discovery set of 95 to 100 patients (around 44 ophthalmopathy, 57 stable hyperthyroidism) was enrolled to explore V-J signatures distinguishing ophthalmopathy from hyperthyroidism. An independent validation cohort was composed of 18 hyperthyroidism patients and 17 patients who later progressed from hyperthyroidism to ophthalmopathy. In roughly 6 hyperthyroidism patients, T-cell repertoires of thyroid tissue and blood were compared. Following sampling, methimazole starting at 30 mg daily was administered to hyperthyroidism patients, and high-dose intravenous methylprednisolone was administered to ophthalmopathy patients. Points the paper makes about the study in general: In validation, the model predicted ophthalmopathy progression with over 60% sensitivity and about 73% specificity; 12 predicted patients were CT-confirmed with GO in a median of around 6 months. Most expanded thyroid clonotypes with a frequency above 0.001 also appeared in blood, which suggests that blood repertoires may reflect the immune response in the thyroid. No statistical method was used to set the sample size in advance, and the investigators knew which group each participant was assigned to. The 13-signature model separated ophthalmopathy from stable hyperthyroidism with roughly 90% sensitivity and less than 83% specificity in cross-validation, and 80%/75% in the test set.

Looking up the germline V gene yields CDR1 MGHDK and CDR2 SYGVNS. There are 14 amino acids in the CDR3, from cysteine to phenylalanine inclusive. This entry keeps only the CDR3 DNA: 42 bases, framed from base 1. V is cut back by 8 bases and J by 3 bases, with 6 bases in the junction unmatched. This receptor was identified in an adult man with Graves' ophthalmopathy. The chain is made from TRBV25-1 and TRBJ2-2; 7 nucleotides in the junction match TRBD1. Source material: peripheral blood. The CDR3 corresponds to CASFDRVHTGELFF. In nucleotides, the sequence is TGTGCCAGCTTCGACAGGGTGCACACCGGGGAGCTGTTTTTT.